Described below is a single T cell receptor (beta chain) sequence and its context. What it recognizes is unknown. This entry belongs to a study of T cell responses to AZD1222 COVID-19 vaccine. V dropped 5 bases and J dropped 3 bases, with 10 bases sitting between them. The germline CDR1 and CDR2 sequences are SEHNR and FQNEAQ (reference sequence). The CDR3 extends over 13 amino acids. The table came from immunoSEQ multiplex PCR; TCRdb's copy has only in-frame clones and leaves some out. In the table there are around 78,000 clones, roughly 87% of which are singletons. Findings and caveats of the study: Spike-specific TCRs gained breadth and depth after people received two AZD1222 doses. Females outnumbered males among donors, who were mostly white British; clonal diversity was possibly underestimated. Spike-wide coverage was observed for vaccine-associated CD4 TCRs, with dominant responses at 160-218 and 743-854. Sampling captured repertoires only after the peak T cell response.

The source is an adult in good health. The gene calls are TRBV7-9 and TRBJ1-2; D call uncertain. The sequences come from peripheral blood, collected on day 0 of AZD1222 vaccination. The CDR3 region has the DNA TGTGCCAGCAGCCCGGAAAGGGACTATGGCTACACCTTC. Protein: CASSPERDYGYTF.